Reported below is one T cell receptor (beta chain). V lost 6 bases to trimming and J lost 8 bases, with 14 bases between them. The germline V gene has CDR1 ENHRY and CDR2 SYGVKD. The CDR3 runs to 13 residues. The sample originates from a study of blood T cell repertoires in COVID-19. Study-level information: Both acute and convalescent COVID-19 samples were obtained from the United States, Italy and Spain.

Clones were sequenced by immunoSEQ multiplex PCR, and TCRdb holds only the in-frame ones, with some missing. The table lists some 180,000 clones, 85% to 90% of them singletons, with around 6.2% in the top ten. The receptor was derived from a man aged 35-49 years who had recovered from COVID-19. The chain couples TRBV10-3 to TRBJ2-1, with a weak D call TRBD1 (6 bases). The sequencing sample was made of PBMCs or T cells enriched from blood (not recorded which). The CDR3 DNA is TGTGCCATCAGAGGGCAGGGGATCGATGAGCAGTTCTTC. Its translation: CAIRGQGIDEQFF.